The next 21 T cell receptor beta chains were all read from a single sample in a study of shared clonotypes between healthy human individuals. TCRdb's table, derived via immunoSEQ multiplex PCR, lists solely in-frame clones and lacks some. The data contain a few million clones, 80% to 95% of them singletons. Sequences were obtained from naive CD4+ T cells from PBMCs. Subset noted: CD45RA+ positively selected. The receptors derive from a man between 18 and 35 years old in good health. Some clones in this sample may be carry-over from other donors' samples.

A single count supports this clone. In the same sample, other DNA sequences code for this CDR3. This chain connects TRBV18 to TRBJ2-3; D possibly corresponds to TRBD1 (6 bases). Trimming stripped 2 bases from V and 3 bases from J, with 12 bases between. CDR3 length equals 15 residues. The germline gives CDR1 KGHSH, CDR2 LQKENI. DNA for the CDR3: TGTGCCAGCTCACCAACAGGGCTGAGGACAGATACGCAGTATTTT. It codes for CASSPTGLRTDTQYF.

This chain connects TRBV5-1 to TRBJ1-4, with D maybe TRBD1 (6 bases). CDR1 and CDR2 (germline): SGHRS, YFSETQ. V was trimmed by 2 bases and J by 5 bases, leaving 16 bases between them. CDR3 length equals 16 residues. CDR3 in amino acids: CASSFIGGGVNEKLFF. The CDR3 nucleotides are TGCGCCAGCAGCTTCATTGGCGGGGGCGTAAATGAAAAACTGTTTTTT.

J is TRBJ1-2 and V is TRBV5-4, with a weak D call TRBD1 (5 bases). Germline CDR1 and CDR2: SGHNT and YYREEE (reference sequence). The CDR3 is 16 amino acids. Between the trimmed V and J ends, which lost 5 bases and 7 bases, there was a span of 24 bases. This CDR3 reads CASSPGRSIQFGGYTF. CDR3 DNA sequence: TGTGCCAGCAGTCCGGGACGGTCGATTCAGTTCGGTGGCTACACCTTC.

This clone appeared once. The chain carries TRBV9 and TRBJ1-3; D uncertain. The germline V gene has CDR1 SGDLS and CDR2 YYNGEE. The CDR3 totals 16 residues. The V and J ends lost 0 bases and 0 bases respectively, with 10 bases between them. The CDR3 DNA reads as TGTGCCAGCAGCGTAGGTCAACCCAACTCTGGAAACACCATATATTTT. Protein: CASSVGQPNSGNTIYF.

The chain carries TRBV7-2 and TRBJ2-1; the D is unclear. CDR1 is SGHTA and CDR2 is FQGNSA in the germline V gene. V shed 2 bases and J shed 0 bases, with 11 bases lying between them. The CDR3 is 16 residues long. CDR3 DNA: TGTGCCAGCAGCTTATTTTCCCCTAGCTCCTACAATGAGCAGTTCTTC. Its translation: CASSLFSPSSYNEQFF.

On this clone itself: At the DNA level, this CDR3 is encoded by other sequences in the same sample as well. The V and J genes are TRBV5-1 and TRBJ2-7, with 7 positions matching TRBD2. The CDR3 is made up of 15 amino acids. With 4 bases clipped from V and 2 bases from J, the junction kept 9 bases outside the gene matches. Germline V gives CDR1 SGHRS, CDR2 YFSETQ. DNA for the CDR3: TGCGCCAGCAGCCCGGGCGGCAGCGGGACCTACGAGCAGTACTTC. This sequence encodes CASSPGGSGTYEQYF.

The chain couples TRBV30 to TRBJ2-7; D is uncertain. CDR3 size: 12 residues. V shed 0 bases and J shed 6 bases, with 9 bases lying between them. Germline assignment: CDR1 GTSNPN and CDR2 SVGIG (reference sequence). CDR3 sequence (DNA): TGTGCCTGGAGTGTAACTGGTTTCGAGCAGTACTTC. The encoded protein is CAWSVTGFEQYF.

This chain links TRBV19 with TRBJ1-2; maybe TRBD1 (5 bases). Germline values: CDR1 LNHDA, CDR2 SQIVND (reference sequence). Trimming stripped 2 bases from V and 5 bases from J, with 12 bases between. The length of the CDR3 is 14 residues. CDR3 bases: TGTGCCAGTAGTATACAGGGCACGGGGTATGGCTACACCTTC. Amino acid sequence: CASSIQGTGYGYTF.

This chain connects TRBV5-1 to TRBJ2-2, with D possibly being TRBD1 or TRBD2 (5 bases each). Germline V gene data show CDR1 as SGHRS and CDR2 as YFSETQ. Trimming removed 4 bases at V and 2 bases at J, with 15 bases between. CDR3 length: 16 amino acids. The CDR3, as DNA: TGCGCCAGCAGCGTAGAGGGAAGGGGAAACACCGGGGAGCTGTTTTTT. It specifies CASSVEGRGNTGELFF. Filled out from reference TRBV5-1 and TRBJ2-2, the complete variable domain reads KAGVTQTPRYLIKTRGQQVTLSCSPISGHRSVSWYQQTPGQGLQFLFEYFSETQRNKGNFPGRFSGRQFSNSRSEMNVSTLELGDSALYLCASSVEGRGNTGELFFGEGSRLTVL.

Only one count was recorded for this clone. V usage is TRBV11-2 and J usage is TRBJ2-5; the match to TRBD2 covers 12 bases. The CDR3 length is 17 residues. Trimming took 5 bases from V and 1 from J; bases not matched to a gene: 8. The germline CDR1 and CDR2 sequences are SGHAT and FQNNGV. The CDR3 bases are TGTGCCAGCAGCGCCGTAGGACTAGCGGGACCCCAAGAGACCCAGTACTTC. Translating gives CASSAVGLAGPQETQYF.

Details on this clone: This CDR3 is also generated by other DNA sequences in the sample. The V call is TRBV11-2, the J call TRBJ2-2, with D unresolved. Per germline, CDR1 SGHAT and CDR2 FQNNGV. The CDR3 has 12 residues. V was shortened by 5 bases and J by 6 bases, with 7 bases between the two germline ends. The CDR3 DNA is TGTGCCAGCAGCCTCCGGCCCGGGGAGCTGTTTTTT. Its translation is CASSLRPGELFF.

Note on this clone: The same CDR3 also results from other DNA sequences found in this sample. The J gene is TRBJ2-7, the V gene TRBV5-1; D is unresolved. Germline CDR1 reads SGHRS; CDR2 reads YFSETQ. The CDR3 covers 15 residues. With 0 bases removed from V and 0 bases from J, the gap between germline ends came to 10 bases. The CDR3 is CASSLVASGSYEQYF. CDR3 nucleotides: TGCGCCAGCAGCTTGGTAGCTAGTGGCTCCTACGAGCAGTACTTC.

The V gene is TRBV28, the J gene TRBJ1-3; a possible D gene is TRBD1 (5 bases). Germline V gene sequence: CDR1 MDHEN, CDR2 SYDVKM. CDR3 length equals 14 residues. The V end was cut by 8 bases, the J end by 2 bases, with 13 bases between. CDR3 sequence: CASGWGSTGNTIYF. CDR3 sequence (DNA): TGTGCCAGCGGGTGGGGGAGCACTGGAAACACCATATATTTT.

The gene calls are TRBV19 and TRBJ2-7; D is possibly TRBD2 (5 bases). CDR1 is LNHDA and CDR2 is SQIVND in the germline V gene (reference sequence). Trimming shortened V by 11 bases and J by 3 bases, and 20 bases separated the two germline ends. The CDR3 covers 14 residues. CDR3 nucleotides: TGTGCCTCGGAGGAGTGCCCAACCTACTACGAGCAGTACTTC. Amino acid sequence: CASEECPTYYEQYF. Based on the CDR3 plus reference TRBV19 and TRBJ2-7, the full variable domain is DGGITQSPKYLFRKEGQNVTLSCEQNLNHDAMYWYRQDPGQGLRLIYYSQIVNDFQKGDIAEGYSVSREKKESFPLTVTSAQKNPTAFYLCASEECPTYYEQYFGPGTRLTVT.

The chain is built from TRBV7-2 and TRBJ2-1, with D tentatively TRBD1 or TRBD2 (9 bases each). Germline CDR1 and CDR2: SGHTA and FQGNSA. Trimming pared 5 bases from V and 5 bases from J, leaving 22 bases between. The CDR3 contains 17 residues. CDR3 DNA: TGTGCCAGCAGCCGAGGCGGGGGGGGACAGGGCAACAATGAGCAGTTCTTC. It translates to CASSRGGGGQGNNEQFF.

The genes are TRBV27 and TRBJ2-1; no clear D. This CDR3 has 15 residues. Germline loops: CDR1 MNHEY, CDR2 SMNVEV (reference sequence). V lost 3 bases, J lost 0 bases, and 9 bases lay in between. CDR3 coding DNA: TGTGCCAGCAGTTTGAATCCCCGCTCCTACAATGAGCAGTTCTTC. Protein: CASSLNPRSYNEQFF.

V and J are TRBV2 and TRBJ1-4, with 8 bases fitting TRBD1. CDR1 is SNHLY and CDR2 is FYNNEI in the germline V gene. V was clipped by 7 bases and J by 2 bases; unmatched bases: 12. The CDR3 loop spans 17 amino acids. CDR3: CASKDRQGRGTNEKLFF. CDR3 coding DNA: TGTGCCAGCAAAGATAGACAGGGGCGAGGTACTAATGAAAAACTGTTTTTT.

The chain recombines TRBV28 with TRBJ2-7; 7 bases are shared with TRBD1. Looked up from germline, CDR1 is MDHEN and CDR2 is SYDVKM. The CDR3 runs 13 residues. V lost 3 bases and J lost 6; bases outside the gene matches: 5. CDR3 amino acids: CASSFPTGLEQYF. The DNA of the CDR3 is TGTGCCAGCAGTTTCCCGACAGGGCTCGAGCAGTACTTC.

The J gene is TRBJ2-2, the V gene TRBV9; D may match TRBD1 or TRBD2 (5 bases each). CDR1 and CDR2 (germline): SGDLS, YYNGEE. Trimming removed 4 bases at V and 7 bases at J, with 11 bases between. The CDR3 consists of 13 residues. CDR3 in DNA: TGTGCCAGCAGCCCCCGGGGCCGCGGGGAGCTGTTTTTT. Translation: CASSPRGRGELFF.

The rearrangement joins TRBV5-6 to TRBJ1-2; tentatively, D is TRBD1 (5 bases). The CDR3 extends over 12 amino acids. Germline CDR1 is SGHDT and CDR2 is YYEEEE. Trimming stripped 7 bases from V and 5 bases from J, with 12 bases between. Here the CDR3 reads CASLRPGYGYTF. DNA of the CDR3: TGTGCCAGCCTCCGCCCAGGGTATGGCTACACCTTC.

This clone has just a few counts. Distinct nucleotide sequences in the sample also encode this CDR3. The J gene is TRBJ2-3, the V gene TRBV7-2; unclear D gene. This CDR3 region has 12 residues. Germline loops: CDR1 SGHTA, CDR2 FQGNSA. Deletions cut 1 base from V and 4 bases from J, with 3 bases between. CDR3 protein: CASSLGPDTQYF. Here the CDR3 DNA reads TGTGCCAGCAGCTTAGGCCCAGATACGCAGTATTTT.